This passage covers 19 T cell receptor beta chains from one sample sequenced in a study of spatial heterogeneity in lung cancer. Study-wide findings and caveats: Higher tumor mutation counts went along with higher counts of expanded intratumoral alpha and beta TCRs.

Each CDR3 protein gets one entry after TCRdb re-called the 5' RACE reads with MiXCR. The sample comprises under 20,000 distinct CDR3 sequences, 5% to 8% of which are singletons, and approximately 6.8% rests with the top ten. Time point noted: sample taken at primary tumor resection. These receptors' targets are unknown. The sequencing here drew on lung tumor tissue, taken at surgery. These receptors were obtained from a male donor with early-stage non-small cell lung cancer.

In this sample, this clonotype turned up many times. This beta chain represents an off-target read in a library built for alpha chains; its size is of limited meaning. The chain couples TRBV14 to TRBJ2-7, with TRBD2 identical over 9 bases. V was clipped by 3 bases and J by 5 bases; unmatched bases: 2. The CDR3 contains 13 residues. Germline V gene data show CDR1 as SGHDN and CDR2 as FVKESK. CDR3 DNA: TGTGCCAGCAGCCAGGGACTAGCAAACGAGCAGTACTTC. Residues: CASSQGLANEQYF.

This clonotype was found many times. Since the library was made to target alpha chains, this beta chain is a stray read and its abundance is not meaningful. The chain has TRBV6-5 and TRBJ2-1; 9 bases agree with TRBD1. Germline assignment: CDR1 MNHEY and CDR2 SVGAGI. V shed 4 bases, J shed 3 bases, and the junction held 7 bases outside the gene matches. The CDR3 totals 16 residues. The CDR3 DNA reads as TGTGCCAGCAGTTCCAGTAGGACAGGGGACTACAATGAGCAGTTCTTC. It translates to CASSSSRTGDYNEQFF.

This clonotype was observed at least ten times. This beta chain is an off-target read within a library intended for alpha chains, so its frequency means little. This chain joins TRBV5-4 and TRBJ2-7; D may be TRBD1 (6 bases). From germline, CDR1 is SGHNT and CDR2 YYREEE (reference sequence). The V end lost 4 bases, the J end lost 6 bases, and 23 bases lay between the germline ends. The CDR3 contains 16 residues. This CDR3 is CASSLGGRRLDSEQYF. For the CDR3, the DNA is TGTGCCAGCAGCCTAGGGGGAAGGAGACTGGATTCCGAGCAGTACTTC.

In its sample, this clonotype ranks as medium-sized. The library was designed around alpha chains, so this beta chain is a stray read whose abundance carries little weight. The chain couples TRBV20-1 to TRBJ1-2, with 8 bases matching TRBD1. The ends lost 6 bases at V and 1 base at J; junction bases unmatched: 4. The CDR3 consists of 13 residues. Germline CDR1 DFQATT, CDR2 SNEGSKA (reference sequence). The CDR3 DNA is TGCAGTGCCGGGACAGGAATTAACTATGGCTACACCTTC. As protein: CSAGTGINYGYTF.

Many counts were recorded for this clonotype. Since it is a stray read in a library aimed at alpha chains, this beta chain has a size that is not meaningful. This chain links TRBV5-1 with TRBJ2-2; D could derive from TRBD1 or TRBD2 (5 bases each). The CDR3 has 17 amino acids. Trimming took 0 bases from V and 5 from J, leaving 17 bases between them. The germline V gene has CDR1 SGHRS and CDR2 YFSETQ. The CDR3, as DNA: TGCGCCAGCAGCTTGGGGCTAGGGACCGGGGCGACCGGGGAGCTGTTTTTT. This codes for CASSLGLGTGATGELFF.

Many counts were recorded for this clonotype. Being off target in a library aimed at alpha chains, this beta chain has a size of little meaning. The rearrangement links TRBV5-8 to TRBJ2-3; D tentatively reads TRBD1 or TRBD2 (5 bases each). The CDR3 runs to 16 residues. Germline V gives CDR1 SGHTS, CDR2 YDEGEE. V shed 4 bases and J shed 0 bases, with 15 bases lying between them. CDR3 region: CASSPGTATSTDTQYF. In DNA, the CDR3 is TGTGCCAGCAGCCCTGGGACGGCTACCAGCACAGATACGCAGTATTTT.

The table lists this clonotype with many counts. In a library made to pick up alpha chains, this beta chain is a stray read with a size that means little. The chain combines TRBV18 with TRBJ2-3; 7 nucleotides agree with TRBD2. The CDR3 loop spans 15 amino acids. V shed 3 bases, J shed 1 base, and the junction held 4 bases outside the gene matches. Germline V gene lookup returns CDR1 KGHSH and CDR2 LQKENI. DNA of the CDR3: TGTGCCAGCTCACCGCAGCGGGAACGCACAGATACGCAGTATTTT. Its protein is CASSPQRERTDTQYF.

This clonotype came up many times. This beta chain is an off-target read within a library intended for alpha chains, so its frequency means little. J is TRBJ1-6 and V is TRBV10-3; 7 nucleotides align to TRBD1. Germline CDR1 ENHRY, CDR2 SYGVKD. Trimming took 4 bases from V and 7 from J; bases not matched to a gene: 4. The CDR3 has 14 amino acids. This chain's CDR3 is CAISAETGNSPLHF. CDR3 nucleotides: TGTGCCATCAGTGCCGAGACAGGGAATTCACCCCTCCACTTT.

This clonotype has a count of ten or more. The library was built for alpha chains, so this beta chain is an off-target read and its size means little. This chain links TRBV3-1 with TRBJ2-5; 8 nucleotides align to TRBD2. V lost 0 bases, J lost 4 bases, and 16 bases stayed unmatched. This CDR3 has 19 residues. CDR1 and CDR2 (germline): LGHDT, YNNKEL (reference sequence). CDR3 protein: CASSQESAAGAGMGETQYF. The CDR3 DNA sequence: TGTGCCAGCAGCCAAGAATCAGCAGCGGGAGCAGGTATGGGAGAGACCCAGTACTTC.

This clonotype was observed many times. This beta chain represents an off-target read in a library built for alpha chains; its size is of limited meaning. The chain combines TRBV20-1 with TRBJ1-4, with TRBD1 matching 8 bases. The CDR3 is made up of 18 amino acids. CDR1 and CDR2 (germline): DFQATT, SNEGSKA (reference sequence). The ends lost 2 bases at V and 8 bases at J; junction bases unmatched: 19. The chain's CDR3 is CSARPTGQVPRGFEKLFF. CDR3 DNA sequence: TGCAGTGCTAGACCGACGGGACAGGTCCCCCGTGGGTTCGAAAAACTGTTTTTT.

This clonotype was observed at least ten times. A library made for alpha chains picked up this beta chain off target, so its size means little. The chain recombines TRBV20-1 with TRBJ2-7; 14 bases are a match to TRBD2. CDR3 length: 17 residues. Germline V CDR1 and CDR2: DFQATT, SNEGSKA (reference sequence). V gave up 5 bases and J gave up 1 base; unmatched junction bases: 10. The DNA of the CDR3 is TGCAGTGCTCGCGGGGGGCGACTAGCGGGAGGGTCCTACGAGCAGTACTTC. As protein: CSARGGRLAGGSYEQYF.

This clonotype is labeled medium-sized (0.01 to 0.1%). In a library made to pick up alpha chains, this beta chain is a stray read with a size that means little. The chain is built from TRBV3-1 and TRBJ2-1, with 9 bases aligning to TRBD1. The germline gives CDR1 LGHDT, CDR2 YNNKEL (reference sequence). The CDR3 spans 19 residues. V lost 4 bases to trimming and J lost 7 bases; unmatched junction nucleotides: 20. The CDR3 loop reads CASSLNKIAGTGISNEQFF. CDR3 nucleotides: TGTGCCAGCAGCCTAAACAAAATTGCCGGGACAGGGATCTCTAATGAGCAGTTCTTC.

This clonotype has ten or more counts. This beta chain represents an off-target read in a library built for alpha chains; its size is of limited meaning. The chain has TRBV7-9 and TRBJ2-1, with 12 bases aligning to TRBD2. CDR1 is SEHNR and CDR2 is FQNEAQ in the germline V gene (reference sequence). The CDR3 length is 16 residues. V shed 5 bases, J shed 4 bases, and the junction held 6 bases outside the gene matches. CDR3 nucleotide sequence: TGTGCCAGCAGCACCCGAGGGACTAGCGGGTACAATGAGCAGTTCTTC. Protein: CASSTRGTSGYNEQFF.

This clonotype showed up many times. The size of this beta chain means little, since it is a stray read in a library made for alpha chains. CDR3 nucleotides: TGCGCCAGCAGCCAAGCACAGGGATCCACTGGAAACACCATATATTTT. It yields the protein CASSQAQGSTGNTIYF. The chain combines TRBV4-1 with TRBJ1-3, with D possibly TRBD1 on 6 matching bases. Germline-derived CDR1 and CDR2 are MGHRA and YSYEKL. The CDR3 has 16 residues. V lost 1 base to trimming and J lost 2 bases, with 12 bases between them.

This clonotype was found many times. The library was designed around alpha chains, so this beta chain is a stray read whose abundance carries little weight. The V and J genes are TRBV5-1 and TRBJ2-7, with D tentatively TRBD1 (5 bases). Germline V CDR1 and CDR2: SGHRS, YFSETQ. V shed 2 bases and J shed 3 bases, with 9 bases lying between them. The CDR3 is 13 residues long. The CDR3 coding sequence is TGCGCCAGCAGCTTAGACAGATACTACGAGCAGTACTTC. This sequence encodes CASSLDRYYEQYF.

At least ten counts were recorded for this clonotype. This beta chain lies outside the target of a library built for alpha chains; its clone size means little. The J gene is TRBJ1-5, the V gene TRBV28, with 12 bases identical to TRBD1. The length of the CDR3 is 16 residues. CDR1 MDHEN and CDR2 SYDVKM come from the germline V gene. The junction had 7 bases not matched to a gene; V was cut back by 4 bases and J by 6 bases. The CDR3 sequence is CASSSPGTGGLQPQHF. The CDR3 nucleotides are TGTGCCAGCAGTTCTCCCGGGACAGGGGGCCTTCAGCCCCAGCATTTT.

This clonotype has ten or more counts. This beta chain appears as a stray read in a library generated for alpha chains; its size is not informative. The chain couples TRBV28 to TRBJ2-7, with a tentative D call TRBD1 (6 bases). Germline V gene sequence: CDR1 MDHEN, CDR2 SYDVKM. The CDR3 runs 15 residues. Trimming pared 7 bases from V and 0 bases from J, leaving 16 bases between. The CDR3 bases are TGTGCCAGCAATTCAGGGGCCAGCAGCTCCTACGAGCAGTACTTC. Translated: CASNSGASSSYEQYF.

This clonotype was found many times. This beta chain is an off-target read within a library intended for alpha chains, so its frequency means little. This rearrangement joins TRBV20-1 to TRBJ2-2; no definite D call. The V gene's germline CDR1 is DFQATT and CDR2 SNEGSKA (reference sequence). V gave up 6 bases and J gave up 0 bases, with 17 bases separating them. The CDR3 has 16 residues. For the CDR3, the DNA is TGCAGTGCGCACGGGCCACGCTCAGCGAACACCGGGGAGCTGTTTTTT. Protein sequence: CSAHGPRSANTGELFF.

This clonotype was picked up many times. As an off-target read in a library built for alpha chains, this beta chain has a frequency of little significance. The V call is TRBV18, the J call TRBJ1-5; D call uncertain. The CDR3 runs 13 residues. Germline V gene data show CDR1 as KGHSH and CDR2 as LQKENI. Trimming removed 1 base at V and 7 bases at J, with 8 bases between. CDR3 sequence: CASSPLKDQPQHF. For the CDR3, the DNA is TGTGCCAGCTCACCACTTAAGGACCAGCCCCAGCATTTT.